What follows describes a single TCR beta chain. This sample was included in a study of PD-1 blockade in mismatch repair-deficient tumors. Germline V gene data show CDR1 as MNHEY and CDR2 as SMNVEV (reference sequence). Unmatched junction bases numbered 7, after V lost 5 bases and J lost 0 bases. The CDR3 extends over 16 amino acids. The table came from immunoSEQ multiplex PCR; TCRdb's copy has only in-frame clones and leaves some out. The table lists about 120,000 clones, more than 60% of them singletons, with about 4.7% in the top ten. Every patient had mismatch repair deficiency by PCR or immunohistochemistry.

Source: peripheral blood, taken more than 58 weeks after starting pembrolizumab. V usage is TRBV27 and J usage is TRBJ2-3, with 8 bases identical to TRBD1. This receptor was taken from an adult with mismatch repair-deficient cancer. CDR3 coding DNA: TGTGCCAGCAGTGGTTACAGGGGGACTAGCACAGATACGCAGTATTTT. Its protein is CASSGYRGTSTDTQYF.